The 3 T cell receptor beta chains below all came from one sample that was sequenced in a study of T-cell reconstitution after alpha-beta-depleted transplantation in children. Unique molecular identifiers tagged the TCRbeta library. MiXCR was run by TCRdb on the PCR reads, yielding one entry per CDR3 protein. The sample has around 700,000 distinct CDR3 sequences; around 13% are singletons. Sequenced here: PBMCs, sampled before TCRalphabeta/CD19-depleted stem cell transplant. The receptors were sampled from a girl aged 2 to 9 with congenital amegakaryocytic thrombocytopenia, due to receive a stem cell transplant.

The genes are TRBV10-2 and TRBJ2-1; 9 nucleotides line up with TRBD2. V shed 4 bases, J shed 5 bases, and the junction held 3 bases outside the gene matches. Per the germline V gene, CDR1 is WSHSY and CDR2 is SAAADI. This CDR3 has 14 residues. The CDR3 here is CASSVQRGDNEQFF. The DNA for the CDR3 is TGCGCCAGCAGTGTCCAGCGGGGGGACAATGAGCAGTTCTTC.

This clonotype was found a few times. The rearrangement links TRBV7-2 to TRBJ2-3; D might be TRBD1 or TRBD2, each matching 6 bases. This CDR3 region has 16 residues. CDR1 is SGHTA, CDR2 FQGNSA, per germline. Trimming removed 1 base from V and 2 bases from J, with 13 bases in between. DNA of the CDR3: TGTGCCAGCAGCTTAGGGAGGGGGACTGCCACAGATACGCAGTATTTT. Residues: CASSLGRGTATDTQYF.

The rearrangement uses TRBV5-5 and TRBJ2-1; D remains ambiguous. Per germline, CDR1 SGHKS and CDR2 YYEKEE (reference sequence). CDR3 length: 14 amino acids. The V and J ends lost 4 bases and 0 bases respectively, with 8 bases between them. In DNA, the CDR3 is TGTGCCAGCAGCCGGTCCCACTCCTACAATGAGCAGTTCTTC. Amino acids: CASSRSHSYNEQFF.